This TCR beta chain was documented in a study of tumor-infiltrating lymphocytes in primary liver carcinoma. The wider study: The patients had histopathologically diagnosed primary liver carcinoma, and their disease was treated by surgical resection. The study, taken as a whole, reports: Pairs comparing tumor with adjacent tissue or blood overlapped less than pairs drawn from tumor regions.

The source of the blood RNA was unsorted whole blood, and germline DNA was extracted as well. Preoperatively, peripheral blood was drawn, roughly 3.8 milliliters in total. Trimming took 0 bases from V and 15 from J; bases not matched to a gene: 11. CDR3 length: 15 amino acids. Germline V lookup: CDR1 MNHEY, CDR2 SVGEGT. Worth noting for this clonotype: No antigen is known for it. Just one base apart from a much larger clone, this may be a read error.

A constant-region primer primed TCR beta cDNA synthesis from roughly 500 ng of total RNA. A slightly modified ARM-PCR protocol with three nested multiplex PCR rounds produced these TCR beta libraries. Two initial PCR rounds of around 10 cycles each paired TRBV1-TRBV30 forward primers with a C-beta reverse primer. TCRdb fed the multiplex PCR reads into MiXCR, producing one record per CDR3 protein. The data hold hundreds of thousands of distinct CDR3 sequences, with 60% to 80% observed a single time. The chain has TRBV6-2 or TRBV6-3 and TRBJ2-1, with TRBD1 matching 10 bases. The sequenced sample was peripheral blood. This clonotype was obtained from a man aged 35 to 55 with primary liver carcinoma and hepatitis B virus infection. CDR3 DNA: TGTGCCAGCAGTTACTCTCAGGACAGGGGGTGGGTTGTGTTCTTC. Translated, it gives CASSYSQDRGWVVFF.